What follows are 8 T cell receptor beta chains derived from one specimen sequenced in a study of neoadjuvant anti-PD-1 for oral cavity cancer. Produced via immunoSEQ multiplex PCR; TCRdb's table is partial and in-frame only. Seen here are 12,000 or so clones, around 71% observed once, and the top ten hold 2.5% to 3%. Time point reported: after neoadjuvant nivolumab, at surgical resection. The sample here was PBMCs, taken after nivolumab (anti-PD-1) treatment. The receptor set was obtained from a person aged 40-85 years with oral cavity squamous cell carcinoma.

In DNA, the CDR3 is TGTGCCAGCCAACCTACCGCCGGGAGCAATCAGCCCCAGCATTTT. The encoded protein is CASQPTAGSNQPQHF. The chain employs TRBV6-1 and TRBJ1-5, with no clear D. Germline CDR1 reads MNHNS; CDR2 reads SASEGT. The V gene lost 8 bases and the J gene lost 1 base, with 15 bases spanning the gap. The CDR3 is made up of 15 amino acids.

This clone was detected once. V usage is TRBV7-3 and J usage is TRBJ2-7; a weak D match, TRBD2 (5 bases). Deletions cut 0 bases from V and 0 bases from J, with 6 bases between. The CDR3 spans 14 residues. Germline CDR1 and CDR2: SGHTA and FQGTGA. The CDR3 sequence is CASSLTGSSYEQYF. DNA for the CDR3: TGTGCCAGCAGCTTAACAGGGAGCTCCTACGAGCAGTACTTC.

The chain joins TRBV6-1 to TRBJ2-7; 7 bases line up with TRBD2. In germline, CDR1 is MNHNS, CDR2 SASEGT. The CDR3 totals 13 residues. V was pared by 8 bases and J by 2 bases, with 6 bases of the junction left unmatched. The CDR3 sequence is CASGDYRAYEQYF. CDR3 in DNA: TGTGCCAGCGGGGACTACCGTGCCTACGAGCAGTACTTC.

This clone was seen a few times. This CDR3 is also generated by other DNA sequences in the sample. The chain links TRBV30 to TRBJ1-5, with D tentatively TRBD1 (6 bases). Trimming cost V 5 bases and J 5 bases, with 13 bases left between them. In germline, CDR1 is GTSNPN, CDR2 SVGIG (reference sequence). The CDR3 is 13 residues long. The CDR3 sequence: CAWGGPWDQPQHF. Written as DNA, the CDR3 is TGTGCCTGGGGGGGCCCTTGGGATCAGCCCCAGCATTTT.

This clone has more than one count but fewer than ten. J is TRBJ1-2 and V is TRBV30; TRBD1 is a possible D gene (5 bases). Germline lookup yields CDR1 GTSNPN and CDR2 SVGIG (reference sequence). The CDR3 sequence is 14 residues long. The ends were cut back, 2 bases at V and 0 bases at J, with 10 bases in the middle. CDR3 sequence: CAWSPGISNYGYTF. CDR3 bases: TGTGCCTGGAGTCCAGGGATTTCTAACTATGGCTACACCTTC.

J is TRBJ2-2 and V is TRBV27, with 9 positions matching TRBD1. J lost 1 base, V lost 6 bases, and 3 bases had no gene match. Germline V gene sequence: CDR1 MNHEY, CDR2 SMNVEV (reference sequence). There are 15 residues in the CDR3. In DNA form, the CDR3 reads TGTGCCAGCAGACAGGGGGCAAGGAACACCGGGGAGCTGTTTTTT. Its translation is CASRQGARNTGELFF.

The V and J genes are TRBV15 and TRBJ1-5, with 11 bases fitting TRBD1. The J segment lost 7 bases and the V segment lost 7 bases, leaving 6 bases of the junction unmatched. The CDR3 extends over 14 amino acids. The germline V gene has CDR1 LNHNV and CDR2 YYDKDF (reference sequence). The CDR3 spells CATKPDRGLQPQHF. The CDR3 DNA reads TGTGCCACCAAACCGGACAGGGGGCTCCAGCCCCAGCATTTT.

The chain employs TRBV19 and TRBJ2-7; D possibly uses TRBD1 or TRBD2 (6 bases each). The germline gives CDR1 LNHDA, CDR2 SQIVND (reference sequence). Trimming shortened V by 4 bases and J by 0 bases, and 10 bases separated the two germline ends. The CDR3 totals 14 residues. The CDR3 region has the DNA TGTGCCAGTAGTAAGGGGGAGGTCTCCTACGAGCAGTACTTC. This sequence encodes CASSKGEVSYEQYF.